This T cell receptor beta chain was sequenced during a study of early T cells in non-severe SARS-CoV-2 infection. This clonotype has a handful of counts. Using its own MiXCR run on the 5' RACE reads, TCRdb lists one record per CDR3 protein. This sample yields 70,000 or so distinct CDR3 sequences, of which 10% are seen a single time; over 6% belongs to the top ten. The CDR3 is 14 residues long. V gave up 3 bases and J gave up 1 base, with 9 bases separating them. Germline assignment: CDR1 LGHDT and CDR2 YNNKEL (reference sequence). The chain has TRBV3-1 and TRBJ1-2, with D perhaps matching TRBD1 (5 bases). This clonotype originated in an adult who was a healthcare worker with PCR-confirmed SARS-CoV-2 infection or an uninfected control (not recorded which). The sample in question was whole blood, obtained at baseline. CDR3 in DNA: TGTGCCAGCAGCCACAGGGAGATTAACTATGGCTACACCTTC. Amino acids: CASSHREINYGYTF.